These T cell receptor beta chains were read from a single sample in a study of metastatic and nonmetastatic thyroid tumors. With MiXCR, TCRdb reprocessed the PCR reads. The table records 25,000 to 30,000 clones, roughly 25% of them present only once. The sample was blood. The receptor source for this set is a female donor with papillary thyroid cancer or a benign thyroid nodule (not recorded which). Some clones in this sample may be carry-over from other donors' samples. Each CDR3 is given with its conserved first and last residue. Fields, in order: D gene, J gene, V gene, CDR3 protein. D genes are given only for firm matches.

>-|TRBJ2-3|TRBV25-1
CVRSDGFRGSTDTQYF
>-|TRBJ2-3|TRBV5-6
CASSLNGGRISTDTQYF
>-|TRBJ2-7|TRBV6-1
CASNERFTYEQYF
>-|TRBJ2-1|TRBV6-2/TRBV6-3
CASTAPGPWGEQFF
>-|TRBJ2-1|TRBV11-1
CASSAYNEQFF
>TRBD1|TRBJ2-5|TRBV7-2
CASRPTGGGETQYF
>-|TRBJ2-5|TRBV28
CASSLGWGNPYQETQYF
>TRBD1|TRBJ2-2|TRBV11-1
CASRRDRVEDTWELFF
>-|TRBJ1-1|TRBV7-7
CASRRKGIEAFF
>TRBD2|TRBJ2-2|TRBV7-3
CASSLGLATEELFF
>-|TRBJ1-5|TRBV30
CAWTLGGNNQPQHF
>-|TRBJ2-3|TRBV12-3/TRBV12-4
CASRPNHGGRTDTQYF
>TRBD2|TRBJ2-5|TRBV4-3
CASSQDNGLAGEETQYF
>TRBD2|TRBJ2-7|TRBV11-1
CASSTLLAGGVNEQYF
>-|TRBJ2-3|TRBV6-1
CASSKPTGLMGTDTQYF
>-|TRBJ1-6|TRBV11-2
CASSLDAGVSPLHF
>TRBD2|TRBJ2-3|TRBV6-4
CASSEAGGTDTQYF
>-|TRBJ2-1|TRBV4-1
CASSQLDMISYNEQFF
>-|-|TRBV11-2
CASSSDREGEQFF
>-|TRBJ2-3|TRBV9
CASSGGFTDTQYF
>-|TRBJ2-1|TRBV6-1
CASSGRGRNHNEQFF
>-|TRBJ1-2|TRBV3-1
CASSQGQAISYGYTF
>-|TRBJ2-7|TRBV19
CASSIEYGEQYF
>-|TRBJ1-1|TRBV30
CAWSVWGFVPNTEAFF
>-|TRBJ1-5|TRBV6-5
CASSYNAVVSGNQPQHF
>TRBD1|TRBJ1-2|TRBV20-1
CSARDRGGYGYTF
>-|TRBJ2-7|TRBV20-1
CSASLRPEEQYF